Following are 9 T cell receptor beta chains from one sample sequenced in a study of blood T cells in healthy people across ages. Primed by a sample-barcoded 5' primer and a J-beta primer mix, a second PCR proceeded for roughly 7 to 12 cycles. From the 5' RACE reads, TCRdb called clonotypes with MiXCR, one entry per CDR3 protein. Of around 780,000 distinct CDR3 sequences listed, about 61% are singletons. The sequencing sample was made of blood. The receptors derive from a man aged 35 to 55 in good health.

This chain connects TRBV6-2 or TRBV6-3 to TRBJ1-2; D gene uncertain. The CDR3 sequence is 13 residues long. Germline-derived CDR1 and CDR2 are MNHEY and SVGEGT. V was trimmed by 6 bases and J by 8 bases, leaving 16 bases between them. This CDR3 is CASSTNPARGYTF. The CDR3 nucleotides are TGTGCCAGCAGCACAAACCCCGCGCGAGGCTACACCTTC.

The chain carries TRBV6-2 or TRBV6-3 and TRBJ2-7; 11 bases line up with TRBD1. Trimming took 6 bases from V and 4 from J; bases not matched to a gene: 8. This CDR3 is 15 amino acids long. Germline V gives CDR1 MNHEY, CDR2 SVGEGT. The CDR3 region has the DNA TGTGCCAGCAGCGGACAGGGGGCGAATTTGTACGAGCAGTACTTC. It encodes CASSGQGANLYEQYF.

J is TRBJ2-7 and V is TRBV11-3, with TRBD1 matching 8 bases. V lost 8 bases, J lost 2 bases, and 2 bases stayed unmatched. This CDR3 spans 12 amino acids. Germline CDR1 reads SGHNT; CDR2 reads YENEEA. The CDR3 DNA follows: TGTGCCAGCGGACAGGGAACCTACGAGCAGTACTTC. It translates to CASGQGTYEQYF.

The CDR3 coding sequence is TGTGCCAGCAGCTTACACAGCGGAGGAAATGAGCAGTTCTTC. It yields the protein CASSLHSGGNEQFF. The chain recombines TRBV7-2 with TRBJ2-1, with D possibly matching TRBD2 (5 bases). Trimming cost V 2 bases and J 7 bases, with 12 bases left between them. Per germline, CDR1 SGHTA and CDR2 FQGNSA. This CDR3 region has 14 residues.

The V gene is TRBV2, the J gene TRBJ1-5, with D possibly being TRBD1 (5 bases). Per germline, CDR1 SNHLY and CDR2 FYNNEI. The CDR3 has 15 residues. V was cut by 4 bases and J by 1 base, with 11 bases left in between. In DNA, the CDR3 is TGTGCCAGCAGTGTAGGCAGGGCGAGCAATCAGCCCCAGCATTTT. Protein sequence: CASSVGRASNQPQHF.

This clonotype has a handful of counts. The rearrangement links TRBV9 to TRBJ2-3; D is unclear. CDR3 length: 12 amino acids. The V end lost 0 bases, the J end lost 7 bases, and 6 bases lay between the germline ends. The germline V gene encodes CDR1 SGDLS and CDR2 YYNGEE. In DNA, the CDR3 is TGTGCCAGCAGCGTAGGTGAGAATACGCAGTATTTT. Translated, it gives CASSVGENTQYF.

With regard to this clonotype: This may stem from a read error, because a much larger clone lies one nucleotide away. The rearrangement joins TRBV11-2 to TRBJ2-3; tentatively, D is TRBD2 (5 bases). From germline, CDR1 is SGHAT and CDR2 FQNNGV. The CDR3 totals 15 residues. CDR3 DNA: TGTGCCGGCAGCCCACAGAGCGGTCGCACAGATACGCAGTATTTT. Translated, it gives CAGSPQSGRTDTQYF.

This clonotype has just a few counts. The genes are TRBV12-3 or TRBV12-4 and TRBJ2-1; no firm D call. The V gene lost 5 bases and the J gene lost 5 bases, with 13 bases spanning the gap. The CDR3 has 14 amino acids. In DNA, the CDR3 is TGTGCCAGCAGTGTAGAATATAGAAACAATGAGCAGTTCTTC. Encoded protein: CASSVEYRNNEQFF.

The chain is built from TRBV24-1 and TRBJ2-7, with TRBD1 as a possible D gene (6 bases). This CDR3 region has 14 residues. V was pared by 9 bases and J by 3 bases, with 17 bases between. Germline V gene data show CDR1 as KGHDR and CDR2 as SFDVKD. CDR3 coding DNA: TGTGCCACCGAAACAGGGTGGCCTCACTACGAGCAGTACTTC. As protein: CATETGWPHYEQYF.